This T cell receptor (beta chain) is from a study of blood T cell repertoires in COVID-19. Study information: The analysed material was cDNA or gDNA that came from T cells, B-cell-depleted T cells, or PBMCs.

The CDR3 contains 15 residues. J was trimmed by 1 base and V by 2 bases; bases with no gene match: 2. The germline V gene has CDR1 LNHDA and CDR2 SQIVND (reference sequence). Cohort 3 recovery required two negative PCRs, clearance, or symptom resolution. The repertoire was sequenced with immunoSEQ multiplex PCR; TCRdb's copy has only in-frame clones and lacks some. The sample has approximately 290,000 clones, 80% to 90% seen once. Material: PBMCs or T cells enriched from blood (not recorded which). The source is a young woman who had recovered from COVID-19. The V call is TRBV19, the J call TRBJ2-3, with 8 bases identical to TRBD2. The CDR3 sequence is CASSITREGTDTQYF. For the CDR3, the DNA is TGTGCCAGTAGTATAACGCGGGAGGGCACAGATACGCAGTATTTT.